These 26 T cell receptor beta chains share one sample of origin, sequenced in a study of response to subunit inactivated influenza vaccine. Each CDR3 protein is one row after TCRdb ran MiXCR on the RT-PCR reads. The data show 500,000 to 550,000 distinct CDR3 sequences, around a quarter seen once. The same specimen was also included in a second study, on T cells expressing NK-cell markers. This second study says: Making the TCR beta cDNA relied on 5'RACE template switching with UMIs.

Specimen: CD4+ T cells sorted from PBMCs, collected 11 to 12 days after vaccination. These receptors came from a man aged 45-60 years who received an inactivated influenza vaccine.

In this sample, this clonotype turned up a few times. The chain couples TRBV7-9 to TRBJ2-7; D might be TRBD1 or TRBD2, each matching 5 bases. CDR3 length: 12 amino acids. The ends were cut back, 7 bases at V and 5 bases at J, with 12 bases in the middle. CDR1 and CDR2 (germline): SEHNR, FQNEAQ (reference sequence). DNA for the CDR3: TGTGCCAGCACCCCATTGGGGGACGAGCAGTACTTC. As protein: CASTPLGDEQYF.

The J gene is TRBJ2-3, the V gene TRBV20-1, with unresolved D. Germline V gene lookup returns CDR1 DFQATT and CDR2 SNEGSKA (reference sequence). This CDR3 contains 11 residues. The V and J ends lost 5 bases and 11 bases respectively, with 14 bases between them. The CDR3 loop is CSAPTQLGQYF. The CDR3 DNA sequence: TGCAGTGCTCCGACTCAATTGGGGCAGTATTTT.

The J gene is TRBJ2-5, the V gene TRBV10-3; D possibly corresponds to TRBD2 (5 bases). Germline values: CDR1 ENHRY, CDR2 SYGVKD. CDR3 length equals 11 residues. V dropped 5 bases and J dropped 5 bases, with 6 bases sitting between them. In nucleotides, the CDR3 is TGTGCCATCAGTTCGGGGGAGACCCAGTACTTC. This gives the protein CAISSGETQYF.

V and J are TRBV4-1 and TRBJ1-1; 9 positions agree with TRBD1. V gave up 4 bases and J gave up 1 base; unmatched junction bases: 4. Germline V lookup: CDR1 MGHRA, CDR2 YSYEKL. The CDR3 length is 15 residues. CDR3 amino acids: CASSLQDRGNTEAFF. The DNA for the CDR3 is TGCGCCAGCAGCCTGCAGGACAGGGGGAACACTGAAGCTTTCTTT.

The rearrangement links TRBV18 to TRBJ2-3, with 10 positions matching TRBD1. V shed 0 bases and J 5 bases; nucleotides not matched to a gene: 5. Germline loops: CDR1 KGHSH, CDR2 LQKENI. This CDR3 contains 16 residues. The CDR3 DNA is TGTGCCAGCTCACCACCCGGGACAGGGGAGGAAGATACGCAGTATTTT. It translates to CASSPPGTGEEDTQYF.

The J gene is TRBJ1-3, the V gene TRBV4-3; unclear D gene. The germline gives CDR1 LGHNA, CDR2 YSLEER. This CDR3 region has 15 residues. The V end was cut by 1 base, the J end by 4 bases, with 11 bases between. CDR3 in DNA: TGCGCCAGCAGCCAAGCGGTCGCAGCCGGAAACACCATATATTTT. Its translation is CASSQAVAAGNTIYF.

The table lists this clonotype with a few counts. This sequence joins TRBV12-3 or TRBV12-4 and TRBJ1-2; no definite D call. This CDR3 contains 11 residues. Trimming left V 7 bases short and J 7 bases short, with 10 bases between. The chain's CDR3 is CASIKGSGYTF. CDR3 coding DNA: TGTGCCAGCATAAAGGGTAGTGGCTACACCTTC.

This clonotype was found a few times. Here the CDR3 DNA reads TGTGCCAGCAGCTCTACAACGAACACCGGGGAGCTGTTTTTT. Translating gives CASSSTTNTGELFF. The J gene is TRBJ2-2, the V gene TRBV11-2; no firm D call. The length of the CDR3 is 14 residues. Germline V gene data show CDR1 as SGHAT and CDR2 as FQNNGV. V lost 4 bases, J lost 0 bases, and 6 bases lay in between.

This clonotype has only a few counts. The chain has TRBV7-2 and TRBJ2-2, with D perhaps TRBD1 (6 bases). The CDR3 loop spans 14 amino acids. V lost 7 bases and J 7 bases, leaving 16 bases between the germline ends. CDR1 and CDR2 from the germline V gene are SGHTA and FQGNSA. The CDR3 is CASIIVGASGELFF. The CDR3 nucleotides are TGTGCCAGCATCATCGTGGGGGCGAGCGGGGAGCTGTTTTTT. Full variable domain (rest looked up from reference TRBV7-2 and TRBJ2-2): GAGVSQSPSNKVTEKGKDVELRCDPISGHTALYWYRQSLGQGLEFLIYFQGNSAPDKSGLPSDRFSAERTGGSVSTLTIQRTQQEDSAVYLCASIIVGASGELFFGEGSRLTVL.

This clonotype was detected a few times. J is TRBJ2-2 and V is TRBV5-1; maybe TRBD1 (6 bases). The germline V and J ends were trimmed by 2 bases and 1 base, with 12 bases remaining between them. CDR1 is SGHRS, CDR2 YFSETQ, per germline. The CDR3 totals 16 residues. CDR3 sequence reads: CASSLTGHQNTGELFF. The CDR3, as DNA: TGCGCCAGCAGCTTAACGGGACACCAGAACACCGGGGAGCTGTTTTTT.

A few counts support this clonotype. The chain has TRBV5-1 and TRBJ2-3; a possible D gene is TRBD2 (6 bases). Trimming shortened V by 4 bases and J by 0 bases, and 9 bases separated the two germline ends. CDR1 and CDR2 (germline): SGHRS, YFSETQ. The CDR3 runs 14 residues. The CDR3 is CASSREYSTDTQYF. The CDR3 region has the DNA TGCGCCAGCAGCCGGGAGTACAGCACAGATACGCAGTATTTT. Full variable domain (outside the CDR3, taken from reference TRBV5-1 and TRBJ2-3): KAGVTQTPRYLIKTRGQQVTLSCSPISGHRSVSWYQQTPGQGLQFLFEYFSETQRNKGNFPGRFSGRQFSNSRSEMNVSTLELGDSALYLCASSREYSTDTQYFGPGTRLTVL.

The CDR3 loop reads CASRPGLAGAYEQYF. Written as DNA, the CDR3 is TGTGCCAGCAGACCCGGACTAGCGGGAGCCTACGAGCAGTACTTC. The genes are TRBV5-8 and TRBJ2-7; 13 nucleotides match TRBD2. Germline values: CDR1 SGHTS, CDR2 YDEGEE. This CDR3 has 15 amino acids. After removal of 5 bases from V and 2 bases from J, the junction contained 4 bases not matched to a gene.

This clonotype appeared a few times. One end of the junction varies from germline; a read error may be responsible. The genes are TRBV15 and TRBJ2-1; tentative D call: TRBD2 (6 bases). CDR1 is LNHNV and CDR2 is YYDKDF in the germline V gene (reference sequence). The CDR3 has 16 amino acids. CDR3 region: CATSREWRERYNEQFF. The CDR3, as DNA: TGTGCCACCAGCCGAGAGTGGCGGGAAAGGTACAATGAGCAGTTCTTC.

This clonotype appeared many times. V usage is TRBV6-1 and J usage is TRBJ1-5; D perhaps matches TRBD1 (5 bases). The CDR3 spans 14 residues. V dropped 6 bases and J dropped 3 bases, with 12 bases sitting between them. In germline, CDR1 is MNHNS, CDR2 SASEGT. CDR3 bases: TGTGCCAGCAGCCGGGACGGCACCAATCAGCCCCAGCATTTT. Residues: CASSRDGTNQPQHF.

Written as DNA, the CDR3 is TGTGCCAGCAGCCAGGTTGTCGGGGGGGCCGTAGATACGCAGTATTTT. Translated, it gives CASSQVVGGAVDTQYF. V usage is TRBV7-9 and J usage is TRBJ2-3; TRBD2 agrees at 8 bases. CDR1 SEHNR and CDR2 FQNEAQ come from the germline V gene (reference sequence). The CDR3 sequence is 16 residues long. J was trimmed by 5 bases and V by 5 bases; bases with no gene match: 12.

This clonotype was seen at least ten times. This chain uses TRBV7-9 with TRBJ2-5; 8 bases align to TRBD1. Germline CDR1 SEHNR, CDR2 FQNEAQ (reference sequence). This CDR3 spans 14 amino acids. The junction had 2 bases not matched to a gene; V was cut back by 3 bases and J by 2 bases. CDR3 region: CASSFRTGQETQYF. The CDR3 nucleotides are TGTGCCAGCAGCTTCCGGACAGGGCAAGAGACCCAGTACTTC.

This chain's CDR3 is CSAPTLGQQETQYF. CDR3 DNA: TGCAGTGCTCCCACCCTGGGACAGCAAGAGACCCAGTACTTC. V and J are TRBV20-1 and TRBJ2-5; TRBD1 agrees at 7 bases. The V gene end was trimmed by 5 bases and the J gene end by 2 bases; junction bases not matched to a gene: 8. Germline CDR1 and CDR2: DFQATT and SNEGSKA (reference sequence). CDR3 size: 14 residues.

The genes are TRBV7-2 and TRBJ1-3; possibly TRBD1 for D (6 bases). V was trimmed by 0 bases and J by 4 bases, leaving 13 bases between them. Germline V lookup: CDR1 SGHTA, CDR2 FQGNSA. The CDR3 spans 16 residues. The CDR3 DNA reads TGTGCCAGCAGCTTAGCCCCAGGGGCAGAAGGAAACACCATATATTTT. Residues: CASSLAPGAEGNTIYF.

The CDR3 reads CASSVKSVYTDTQYF. The CDR3 DNA follows: TGTGCCAGCAGCGTAAAGAGCGTATACACAGATACGCAGTATTTT. The chain recombines TRBV7-8 with TRBJ2-3, with D unresolved. CDR1 is SGHVS, CDR2 FQNEAQ, per germline. The CDR3 consists of 15 residues. The V gene lost 5 bases and the J gene lost 2 bases, with 14 bases spanning the gap.

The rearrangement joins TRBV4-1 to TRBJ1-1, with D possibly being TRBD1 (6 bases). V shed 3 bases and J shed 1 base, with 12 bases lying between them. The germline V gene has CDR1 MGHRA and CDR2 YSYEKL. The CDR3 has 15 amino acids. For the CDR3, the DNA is TGCGCCAGCAGCCAGCCGGGACACTCGAACACTGAAGCTTTCTTT. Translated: CASSQPGHSNTEAFF.

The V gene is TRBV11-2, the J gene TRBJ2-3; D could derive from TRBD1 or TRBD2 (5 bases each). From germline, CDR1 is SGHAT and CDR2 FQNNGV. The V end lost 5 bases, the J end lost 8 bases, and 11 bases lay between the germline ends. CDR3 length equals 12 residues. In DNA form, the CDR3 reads TGTGCCAGCAGCGGAACTAGGGGTACGCAGTATTTT. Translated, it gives CASSGTRGTQYF.

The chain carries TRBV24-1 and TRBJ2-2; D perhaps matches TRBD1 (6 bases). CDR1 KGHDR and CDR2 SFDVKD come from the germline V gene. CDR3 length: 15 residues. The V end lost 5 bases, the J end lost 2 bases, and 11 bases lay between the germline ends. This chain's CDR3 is CATSGWGRNTGELFF. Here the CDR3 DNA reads TGTGCCACCAGTGGGTGGGGGCGAAACACCGGGGAGCTGTTTTTT.

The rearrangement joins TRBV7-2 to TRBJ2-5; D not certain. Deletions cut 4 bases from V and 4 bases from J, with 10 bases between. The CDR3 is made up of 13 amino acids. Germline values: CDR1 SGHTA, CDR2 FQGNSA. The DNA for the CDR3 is TGTGCCAGCAGCTCCCTTTCCCCAGAGACCCAGTACTTC. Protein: CASSSLSPETQYF.

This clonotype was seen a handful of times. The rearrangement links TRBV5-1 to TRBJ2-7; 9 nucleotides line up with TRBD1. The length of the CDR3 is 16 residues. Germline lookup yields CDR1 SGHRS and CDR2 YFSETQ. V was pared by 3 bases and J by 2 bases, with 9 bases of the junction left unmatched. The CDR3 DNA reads TGCGCCAGCAGCTCCCAAGGACAGGGGACTGCCTACGAGCAGTACTTC. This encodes CASSSQGQGTAYEQYF.

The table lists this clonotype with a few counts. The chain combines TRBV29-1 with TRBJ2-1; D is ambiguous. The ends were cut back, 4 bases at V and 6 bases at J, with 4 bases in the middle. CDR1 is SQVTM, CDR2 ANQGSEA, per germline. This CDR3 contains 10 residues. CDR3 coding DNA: TGCAGCGTTGGGGGCAATGAGCAGTTCTTC. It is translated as CSVGGNEQFF.

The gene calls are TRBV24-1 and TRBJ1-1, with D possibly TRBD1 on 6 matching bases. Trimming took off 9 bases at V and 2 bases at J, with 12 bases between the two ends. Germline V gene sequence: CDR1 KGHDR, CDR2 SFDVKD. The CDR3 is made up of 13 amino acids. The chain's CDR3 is CATQRGSNTEAFF. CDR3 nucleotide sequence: TGTGCCACCCAGAGGGGGTCAAACACTGAAGCTTTCTTT.